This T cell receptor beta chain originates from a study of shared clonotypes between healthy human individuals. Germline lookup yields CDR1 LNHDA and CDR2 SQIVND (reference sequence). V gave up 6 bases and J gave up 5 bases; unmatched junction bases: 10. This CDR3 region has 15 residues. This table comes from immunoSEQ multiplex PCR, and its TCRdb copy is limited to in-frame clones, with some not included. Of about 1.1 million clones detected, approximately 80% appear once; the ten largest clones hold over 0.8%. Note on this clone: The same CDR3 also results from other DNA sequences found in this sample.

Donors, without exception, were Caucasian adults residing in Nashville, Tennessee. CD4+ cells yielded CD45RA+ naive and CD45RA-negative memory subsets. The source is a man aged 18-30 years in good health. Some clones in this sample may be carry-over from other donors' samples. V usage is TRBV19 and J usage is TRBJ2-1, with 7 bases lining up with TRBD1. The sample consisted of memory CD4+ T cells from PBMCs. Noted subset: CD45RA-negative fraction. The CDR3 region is CASSQRTGDNNEQFF. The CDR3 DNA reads TGTGCCAGTAGCCAAAGGACAGGAGATAACAATGAGCAGTTCTTC.